These 18 T cell receptor beta chains share one sample of origin, sequenced in a study of spatial heterogeneity in lung cancer. Time point denoted: sample taken at primary tumor resection. The sequenced material consisted of unsorted whole RNA from tumor, nontumor lung or frozen PBMC. Using its own MiXCR run on the 5' RACE reads, TCRdb lists one record per CDR3 protein. In the table there are 15,000 to 20,000 distinct CDR3 sequences, approximately 18% of which are singletons. The specimen comprised PBMCs, sampled at surgery. Receptors were obtained from a male donor with early-stage non-small cell lung cancer.

As regards this clonotype: One end of the junction does not line up with germline, which may come from a read error. The chain combines TRBV5-1 with TRBJ1-2, with 9 bases identical to TRBD1. This CDR3 region has 14 residues. Germline loops: CDR1 SGHRS, CDR2 YFSETQ. CDR3 DNA sequence: TGCTCCAGCAGCTTTACCGGGACAGGGAACGGCTACACCTTC. It encodes CSSSFTGTGNGYTF.

This clonotype has more than one count but fewer than ten. The rearrangement links TRBV20-1 to TRBJ2-1; no clear D. Trimming took off 1 base at V and 15 bases at J, with 22 bases between the two ends. CDR3 length: 14 residues. The germline V gene encodes CDR1 DFQATT and CDR2 SNEGSKA (reference sequence). The CDR3 sequence is CSARVDPGRTAWFF. CDR3 nucleotides: TGCAGTGCTAGAGTAGATCCCGGTAGAACCGCGTGGTTCTTC.

This clonotype was detected ten times or more. CDR3 DNA: TGTGCCAGTAGTCCCGATGGCGGGGGTTACAATGAGCAGTTCTTC. Encoded protein: CASSPDGGGYNEQFF. V is TRBV19 and J is TRBJ2-1, with 7 bases fitting TRBD2. With V trimmed by 5 bases and J by 4 bases, 8 bases remained unmatched. CDR3 length: 15 residues. Per germline, CDR1 LNHDA and CDR2 SQIVND (reference sequence). Together with reference TRBV19 and TRBJ2-1, the CDR3 gives the full variable domain: DGGITQSPKYLFRKEGQNVTLSCEQNLNHDAMYWYRQDPGQGLRLIYYSQIVNDFQKGDIAEGYSVSREKKESFPLTVTSAQKNPTAFYLCASSPDGGGYNEQFFGPGTRLTVL.

There are many counts of this clonotype. The chain couples TRBV5-1 to TRBJ2-7; 7 nucleotides agree with TRBD1. This CDR3 region has 15 residues. Germline lookup yields CDR1 SGHRS and CDR2 YFSETQ. Trimming at V came to 0 bases and at J to 4 bases, leaving 7 bases not matched to a gene. The CDR3 DNA follows: TGCGCCAGCAGCTTGGCTCGGGACAGTCCATACGAGCAGTACTTC. Its translation: CASSLARDSPYEQYF.

This chain connects TRBV24-1 to TRBJ2-2; 11 nucleotides align to TRBD2. The CDR3 is made up of 17 amino acids. Germline CDR1 is KGHDR and CDR2 is SFDVKD. J lost 0 bases, V lost 6 bases, and 5 bases had no gene match. CDR3 DNA sequence: TGTGCCACCAGTCCCGGGACTAGCGGTTCGAACACCGGGGAGCTGTTTTTT. It is translated as CATSPGTSGSNTGELFF.

This clonotype has a handful of counts. The V and J genes are TRBV5-1 and TRBJ2-5; 8 bases fit TRBD2. Germline CDR1 and CDR2: SGHRS and YFSETQ. The CDR3 is 16 amino acids. V trimming: 1 base; J trimming: 5 bases; junction bases outside the gene matches: 10. The CDR3 is CASSLLLAGRDETQYF. As DNA, the CDR3 is TGCGCCAGCAGCTTGTTATTAGCGGGGAGAGACGAGACCCAGTACTTC.

This clonotype was picked up a small number of times. The rearrangement joins TRBV7-8 to TRBJ1-6, with D tentatively TRBD1 (5 bases). CDR1 is SGHVS and CDR2 is FQNEAQ in the germline V gene. The CDR3 extends over 15 amino acids. Trimming took 5 bases from V and 4 from J, leaving 12 bases between them. As DNA, the CDR3 is TGTGCCAGCAGCCGAAGCGACAGTTATAATTCACCCCTCCACTTT. Translation: CASSRSDSYNSPLHF.

This clonotype was seen many times. The J gene is TRBJ2-2, the V gene TRBV24-1; 13 nucleotides line up with TRBD2. The V gene's germline CDR1 is KGHDR and CDR2 SFDVKD. The length of the CDR3 is 18 residues. V shed 2 bases, J shed 3 bases, and the junction held 5 bases outside the gene matches. CDR3 residues: CATSDYGTSGEDTGELFF. The CDR3 region has the DNA TGTGCCACCAGTGATTACGGGACTAGCGGGGAGGACACCGGGGAGCTGTTTTTT.

The chain recombines TRBV9 with TRBJ1-3; possibly TRBD1 for D (5 bases). The germline V and J ends were trimmed by 2 bases and 0 bases, with 12 bases remaining between them. CDR1 SGDLS and CDR2 YYNGEE come from the germline V gene. This CDR3 spans 16 amino acids. The CDR3: CASSVAGHTSGNTIYF. CDR3 DNA sequence: TGTGCCAGCAGCGTGGCCGGACATACCTCTGGAAACACCATATATTTT.

In its sample, this clonotype ranks as medium-sized (0.01 to 0.1%). The genes are TRBV12-5 and TRBJ2-7, with a tentative D call TRBD1 (6 bases). Trimming removed 5 bases from V and 1 base from J, with 9 bases in between. CDR1 is LGHNT, CDR2 FRNRAP, per germline. The CDR3 spans 13 residues. CDR3 sequence: CASGTGQSYEQYF. The CDR3 DNA sequence: TGTGCTAGTGGTACTGGACAGTCCTACGAGCAGTACTTC.

The chain couples TRBV29-1 to TRBJ2-5; D perhaps matches TRBD1 (6 bases). CDR1 and CDR2 (germline): SQVTM, ANQGSEA. Deletions cut 1 base from V and 4 bases from J, with 13 bases between. The CDR3 is 14 amino acids. CDR3 bases: TGCAGCGTTGAAGGTACAGGGTCTGGAGAGACCCAGTACTTC. Translation gives CSVEGTGSGETQYF.

This clonotype has ten or more counts. This chain joins TRBV5-5 and TRBJ2-7; D is ambiguous. CDR3 length: 17 amino acids. Germline CDR1 and CDR2: SGHKS and YYEKEE (reference sequence). Deletions cut 0 bases from V and 0 bases from J, with 16 bases between. The CDR3 DNA is TGTGCCAGCAGCTTGGCTGGTCTGCAGAGTCGCTCCTACGAGCAGTACTTC. Its translation: CASSLAGLQSRSYEQYF.

In its sample, this clonotype was seen many times. The chain combines TRBV7-9 with TRBJ1-2, with 8 bases matching TRBD1. Germline assignment: CDR1 SEHNR and CDR2 FQNEAQ (reference sequence). The CDR3 is 14 residues long. The trim removed 5 bases at V and 3 bases at J, leaving 5 bases unmatched. In DNA form, the CDR3 reads TGTGCCAGCAGCGACCCGGGACAGGACTATGGCTACACCTTC. Its protein is CASSDPGQDYGYTF. Together with reference TRBV7-9 and TRBJ1-2, the CDR3 gives the full variable domain: DTGVSQNPRHKITKRGQNVTFRCDPISEHNRLYWYRQTLGQGPEFLTYFQNEAQLEKSRLLSDRFSAERPKGSFSTLEIQRTEQGDSAMYLCASSDPGQDYGYTFGSGTRLTVV.

The sample holds many counts of this clonotype. The V gene is TRBV27, the J gene TRBJ2-5, with no clear D. This CDR3 spans 14 amino acids. With 2 bases removed from V and 5 bases from J, the gap between germline ends came to 12 bases. Germline CDR1 reads MNHEY; CDR2 reads SMNVEV (reference sequence). Here the CDR3 DNA reads TGTGCCAGCAGTTTAAATTCCGTGAGGGAGACCCAGTACTTC. It codes for CASSLNSVRETQYF.

This chain links TRBV20-1 with TRBJ2-2, with D possibly being TRBD2 (5 bases). The V end was cut by 0 bases, the J end by 3 bases, with 17 bases between. This CDR3 has 17 amino acids. The germline V gene encodes CDR1 DFQATT and CDR2 SNEGSKA (reference sequence). For the CDR3, the DNA is TGCAGTGCTAGAGATCCGCGTGGGAGTAGCGACACCGGGGAGCTGTTTTTT. As protein: CSARDPRGSSDTGELFF.

The rearrangement uses TRBV29-1 and TRBJ1-2; D is undetermined. Trimming removed 1 base at V and 2 bases at J, with 5 bases between. Germline V gene lookup returns CDR1 SQVTM and CDR2 ANQGSEA. CDR3 length: 12 residues. CDR3 nucleotide sequence: TGCAGCGTTGAAGTTAGGAACTATGGCTACACCTTC. Protein product: CSVEVRNYGYTF.

CDR3 DNA: TGTGCCAGCAGCCCTGGCCGGGTGACTAGCTGGGCCTCAGATACGCAGTATTTT. This codes for CASSPGRVTSWASDTQYF. V and J are TRBV9 and TRBJ2-3, with 7 bases that match TRBD2. The CDR3 loop spans 18 amino acids. Germline CDR1 is SGDLS and CDR2 is YYNGEE. V lost 4 bases, J lost 4 bases, and 18 bases stayed unmatched.

The chain has TRBV18 and TRBJ2-3; 10 bases are a match to TRBD2. V lost 3 bases to trimming and J lost 2 bases; unmatched junction nucleotides: 5. Per germline, CDR1 KGHSH and CDR2 LQKENI. The CDR3 totals 16 residues. The CDR3 region is CASSPNSGGSTDTQYF. In DNA form, the CDR3 reads TGTGCCAGCTCACCCAATAGCGGGGGGTCCACAGATACGCAGTATTTT.